Each of the 18 T cell receptor beta chains below was sequenced from the same sample in a study of T cell repertoires in cytomegalovirus infection. Via MiXCR, TCRdb re-called the reads, giving one row per CDR3 protein. The sample lists approximately 130,000 distinct CDR3 sequences, 8.8% seen once, with roughly a tenth in the top ten. Sequenced sample: PBMCs. Receptors were obtained from a human donor in good health (CMV status not recorded). Some clones in this sample may be carry-over from other donors' samples.

This clonotype has just a few counts. V gene TRBV20-1 combines with J gene TRBJ2-4; 11 bases line up with TRBD2. V dropped 1 base and J dropped 0; count of bases not matched to a gene: 8. CDR3 length equals 18 residues. Germline V gene sequence: CDR1 DFQATT, CDR2 SNEGSKA (reference sequence). CDR3 sequence reads: CSARVAGTSGLAKNIQYF. The CDR3 DNA is TGCAGTGCTAGAGTTGCCGGGACTAGCGGTCTAGCCAAAAACATTCAGTACTTC.

There are many counts of this clonotype. The chain uses TRBV7-8 and TRBJ2-7; D is possibly TRBD2 (6 bases). Germline V gives CDR1 SGHVS, CDR2 FQNEAQ. The CDR3 has 17 residues. V lost 1 base to trimming and J lost 1 base, with 17 bases between them. CDR3: CASSLGGRAGKSYEQYF. CDR3 coding DNA: TGTGCCAGCAGCTTAGGGGGTCGGGCGGGGAAATCCTACGAGCAGTACTTC.

This clonotype was seen at least ten times. The V call is TRBV11-2, the J call TRBJ2-1; 12 nucleotides agree with TRBD2. V lost 4 bases and J lost 0; bases outside the gene matches: 4. CDR1 SGHAT and CDR2 FQNNGV come from the germline V gene. The CDR3 has 17 amino acids. The CDR3 is CASSSGLAGSSYNEQFF. CDR3 bases: TGTGCCAGCAGCTCCGGACTAGCGGGGAGCTCCTACAATGAGCAGTTCTTC.

In its sample, this clonotype was seen a few times. The V and J genes are TRBV20-1 and TRBJ1-4; D remains unclear. V lost 6 bases and J 13 bases, leaving 24 bases between the germline ends. The CDR3 has 14 residues. From germline, CDR1 is DFQATT and CDR2 SNEGSKA (reference sequence). CDR3 DNA sequence: TGCAGTGCATTTCCGCCAGACTTGAGAGAGGGACTGTTTTTT. The encoded protein is CSAFPPDLREGLFF.

In this sample, this clonotype turned up many times. V is TRBV27 and J is TRBJ2-7; tentative D call: TRBD2 (6 bases). The CDR3 totals 15 residues. Per the germline V gene, CDR1 is MNHEY and CDR2 is SMNVEV (reference sequence). The V gene lost 6 bases and the J gene lost 6 bases, with 21 bases spanning the gap. The CDR3 nucleotides are TGTGCCAGCAGCGATACCGGGACTGGGCTTTTCGAGCAGTACTTC. Encoded protein: CASSDTGTGLFEQYF.

This clonotype was recorded once. The rearrangement joins TRBV28 to TRBJ1-5; D unresolved. The germline CDR1 and CDR2 sequences are MDHEN and SYDVKM. CDR3 length: 12 residues. Trimming removed 6 bases at V and 2 bases at J, with 5 bases between. The DNA for the CDR3 is TGTGCCAGCAGGGGCGGCAATCAGCCCCAGCATTTT. Translation: CASRGGNQPQHF.

This clonotype was recorded only once. J is TRBJ1-2 and V is TRBV5-1; D not certain. CDR3 length: 15 amino acids. The germline CDR1 and CDR2 sequences are SGHRS and YFSETQ. V lost 4 bases, J lost 0 bases, and 13 bases lay in between. CDR3 loop: CASSLGRNPNYGYTF. The CDR3 DNA reads TGCGCCAGCAGCCTAGGACGTAACCCTAACTATGGCTACACCTTC.

The sample holds many counts of this clonotype. This chain joins TRBV7-9 and TRBJ2-1, with TRBD2 as a possible D gene (6 bases). Trimming took off 6 bases at V and 8 bases at J, with 17 bases between the two ends. CDR1 is SEHNR, CDR2 FQNEAQ, per germline (reference sequence). The CDR3 runs 14 residues. The CDR3 protein is CASRSAGKEHEQFF. The DNA of the CDR3 is TGTGCCAGCAGATCGGCGGGGAAGGAGCATGAGCAGTTCTTC.

This clonotype was seen a few times. The chain is built from TRBV5-1 and TRBJ1-1, with D perhaps TRBD1 (6 bases). CDR1 is SGHRS and CDR2 is YFSETQ in the germline V gene. CDR3 size: 15 residues. V lost 0 bases and J lost 0, with 9 bases in between. The DNA of the CDR3 is TGCGCCAGCAGCTTGGAGTCAGGGGTGAACACTGAAGCTTTCTTT. Amino acid sequence: CASSLESGVNTEAFF.

This chain connects TRBV5-1 to TRBJ1-1; no clear D gene. The CDR3 has 15 amino acids. Trimming took off 2 bases at V and 0 bases at J, with 11 bases between the two ends. Germline V CDR1 and CDR2: SGHRS, YFSETQ. The CDR3 reads CASSFSRHMNTEAFF. The DNA for the CDR3 is TGCGCCAGCAGCTTCAGTCGGCACATGAACACTGAAGCTTTCTTT.

Only a few counts were recorded for this clonotype. The chain carries TRBV2 and TRBJ2-7, with TRBD1 matching 9 bases. The germline V gene encodes CDR1 SNHLY and CDR2 FYNNEI. This CDR3 contains 15 residues. After removal of 2 bases from V and 5 bases from J, the junction contained 7 bases not matched to a gene. CDR3 in DNA: TGTGCCAGCAGTGAATCCCCGGGACAGGGACACGAGCAGTACTTC. Protein sequence: CASSESPGQGHEQYF.

This clonotype was seen at least ten times. A junction end diverges from the germline sequence, so it may reflect a read error. V is TRBV5-1 and J is TRBJ2-5, with D unresolved. The CDR3 spans 13 residues. CDR1 and CDR2 (germline): SGHRS, YFSETQ. CDR3 DNA sequence: TGTGCCAGCAGCTTGGGCGGCCAAGAGACCCAGTACTTC. Its translation is CASSLGGQETQYF.

The sample holds many counts of this clonotype. V usage is TRBV25-1 and J usage is TRBJ1-4; D unclear. The germline gives CDR1 MGHDK, CDR2 SYGVNS. The length of the CDR3 is 18 residues. The V and J ends lost 0 bases and 6 bases respectively, with 20 bases between them. CDR3 residues: CASSEYRDLDIRYEKLFF. The CDR3 DNA reads as TGTGCCAGCAGTGAATATAGGGATCTGGATATTAGATATGAAAAACTGTTTTTT.

This clonotype was recorded only once. CDR3 loop: CSAKDGTEVYGYTF. The CDR3 coding sequence is TGCAGTGCTAAAGACGGGACTGAAGTCTATGGCTACACCTTC. The gene calls are TRBV20-1 and TRBJ1-2, with D possibly being TRBD1 (5 bases). This CDR3 region has 14 residues. CDR1 is DFQATT and CDR2 is SNEGSKA in the germline V gene (reference sequence). V was cut by 4 bases and J by 4 bases, with 16 bases left in between.

The sample holds many counts of this clonotype. This chain connects TRBV7-8 to TRBJ2-7, with TRBD1 as a possible D gene (6 bases). The CDR3 length is 16 residues. Germline lookup yields CDR1 SGHVS and CDR2 FQNEAQ. V was trimmed by 5 bases and J by 2 bases, leaving 19 bases between them. The CDR3 nucleotides are TGTGCCAGCAGCGTAGGAAGGATAAGGGGGACCTACGAGCAGTACTTC. It encodes CASSVGRIRGTYEQYF. Supplemented by reference TRBV7-8 and TRBJ2-7, the full variable domain reads GAGVSQSPRYKVAKRGQDVALRCDPISGHVSLFWYQQALGQGPEFLTYFQNEAQLDKSGLPSDRFFAERPEGSVSTLKIQRTQQEDSAVYLCASSVGRIRGTYEQYFGPGTRLTVT.

This clonotype has ten or more counts. This sequence joins TRBV7-2 and TRBJ1-1; no clear D. The V and J ends lost 1 base and 8 bases respectively, with 5 bases between them. CDR3 length: 11 residues. The germline CDR1 and CDR2 sequences are SGHTA and FQGNSA. In DNA form, the CDR3 reads TGTGCCAGCAGCTTAGGTGTGGAAGCTTTCTTT. Its protein is CASSLGVEAFF.

The rearrangement links TRBV19 to TRBJ2-5; perhaps TRBD1 as D (6 bases). The CDR3 is 13 residues long. Germline V CDR1 and CDR2: LNHDA, SQIVND (reference sequence). The germline V and J ends were trimmed by 10 bases and 9 bases, with 21 bases remaining between them. The CDR3 DNA reads as TGTGCCACCATGCAGGGGAAATTCGGTCCCCAGTACTTC. It specifies CATMQGKFGPQYF.

This clonotype has a count of ten or more. The chain has TRBV28 and TRBJ1-1; D call uncertain. CDR3 size: 16 residues. The V end lost 3 bases, the J end lost 0 bases, and 14 bases lay between the germline ends. CDR1 is MDHEN, CDR2 SYDVKM, per germline. The CDR3 is CASSFRQTTMNTEAFF. The CDR3 nucleotides are TGTGCCAGCAGTTTCAGGCAGACAACCATGAACACTGAAGCTTTCTTT.